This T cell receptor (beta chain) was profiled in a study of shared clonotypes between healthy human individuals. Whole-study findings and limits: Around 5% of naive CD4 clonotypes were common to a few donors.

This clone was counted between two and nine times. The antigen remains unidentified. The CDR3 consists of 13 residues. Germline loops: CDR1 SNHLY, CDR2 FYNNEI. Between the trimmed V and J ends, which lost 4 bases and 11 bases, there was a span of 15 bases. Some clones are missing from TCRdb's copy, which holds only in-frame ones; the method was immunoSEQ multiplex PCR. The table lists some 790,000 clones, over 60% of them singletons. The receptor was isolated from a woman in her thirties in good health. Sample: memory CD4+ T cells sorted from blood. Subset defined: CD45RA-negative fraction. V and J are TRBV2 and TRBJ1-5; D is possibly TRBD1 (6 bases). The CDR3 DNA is TGTGCCAGCAGTGGACCCCCACCAGGGGCCCAGCATTTT. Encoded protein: CASSGPPPGAQHF.